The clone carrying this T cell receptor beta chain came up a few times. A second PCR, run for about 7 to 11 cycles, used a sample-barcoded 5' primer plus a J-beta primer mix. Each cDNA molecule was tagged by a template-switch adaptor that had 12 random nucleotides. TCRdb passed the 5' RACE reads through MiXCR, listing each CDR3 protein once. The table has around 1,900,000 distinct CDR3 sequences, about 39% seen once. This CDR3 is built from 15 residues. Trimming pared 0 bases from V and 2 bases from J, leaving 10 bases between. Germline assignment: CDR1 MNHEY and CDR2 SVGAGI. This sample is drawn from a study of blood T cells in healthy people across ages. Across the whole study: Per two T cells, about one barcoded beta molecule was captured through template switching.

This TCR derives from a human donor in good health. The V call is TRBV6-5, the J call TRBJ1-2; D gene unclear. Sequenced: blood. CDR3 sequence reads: CASSYSNSQNYGYTF. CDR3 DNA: TGTGCCAGCAGTTACTCGAATTCCCAGAACTATGGCTACACCTTC.